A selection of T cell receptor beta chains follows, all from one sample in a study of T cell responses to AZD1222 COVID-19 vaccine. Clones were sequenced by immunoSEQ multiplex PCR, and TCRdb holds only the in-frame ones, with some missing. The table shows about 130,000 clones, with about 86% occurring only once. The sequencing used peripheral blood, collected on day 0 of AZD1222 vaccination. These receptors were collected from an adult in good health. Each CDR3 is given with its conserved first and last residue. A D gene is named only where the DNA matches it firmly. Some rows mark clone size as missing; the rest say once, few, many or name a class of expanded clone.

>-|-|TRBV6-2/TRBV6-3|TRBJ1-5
TGTGCCAGCAGTTACTTGGGTTTGATGCAGCCCCAGCATTTT
CASSYLGLMQPQHF
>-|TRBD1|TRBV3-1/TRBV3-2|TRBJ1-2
TGTGCCAGCAGCCCCGGACAGGGAGGATATGGCTACACCTTC
CASSPGQGGYGYTF
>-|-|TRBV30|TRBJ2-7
TGTGCCTGGAGTGACCTACGGGGGTACGAGCAGTACTTC
CAWSDLRGYEQYF
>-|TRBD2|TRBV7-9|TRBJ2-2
TGTGCCAGCAGCCCCGGGCGGGGGGGCGCCACCGGGGAGCTGTTTTTT
CASSPGRGGATGELFF
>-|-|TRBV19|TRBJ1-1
TGTGCCAGTAGTCCTGGGGGGAACACTGAAGCTTTCTTT
CASSPGGNTEAFF
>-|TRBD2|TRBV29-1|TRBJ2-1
TGCAGCGTTACCGGACTAGCGGGCCTCTCCTACAATGAGCAGTTCTTC
CSVTGLAGLSYNEQFF
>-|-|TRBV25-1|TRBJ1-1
TGTGCCAGCAGGACGGTGACTGAAGCTTTCTTT
CASRTVTEAFF
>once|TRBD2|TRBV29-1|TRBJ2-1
TGCAGCACGAGTACTAGCGGCAATTTTCGCTCCTACAATGAGCAGTTCTTC
CSTSTSGNFRSYNEQFF
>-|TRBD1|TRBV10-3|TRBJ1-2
TGTGCCATCAGTGAGGCGGGACAGAAAGGGGGCTACACCTTC
CAISEAGQKGGYTF
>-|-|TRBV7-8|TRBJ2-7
TGTGCCAGCAGCTCGGCGGGGGCTACCTACGAGCAGTACTTC
CASSSAGATYEQYF
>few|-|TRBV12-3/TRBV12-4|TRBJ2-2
TGTGCCAGCAGTCTGGTAACCGGGGAGCTGTTTTTT
CASSLVTGELFF
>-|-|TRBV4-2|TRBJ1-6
TGTGCCAGCAGCCAAGGGACGACAAATAATTCACCCCTCCACTTT
CASSQGTTNNSPLHF
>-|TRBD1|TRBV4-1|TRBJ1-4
TGCGCCAGCAGCCAAGATAGGGCAGGGGGAGAAAAACTGTTTTTT
CASSQDRAGGEKLFF
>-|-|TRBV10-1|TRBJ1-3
TGCGCCAGCAGTGAGGGGGGGCTGATTGGAAACACCATATATTTT
CASSEGGLIGNTIYF
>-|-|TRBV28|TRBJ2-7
TGTGCCAGCAGTTTGGGAAGGGGGGTTGGTTACGAGCAGTACTTC
CASSLGRGVGYEQYF
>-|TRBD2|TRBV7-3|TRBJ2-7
TGTGCCAGCAGCTTGGCTAGCGGGGGGTCCTACGAGCAGTACTTC
CASSLASGGSYEQYF
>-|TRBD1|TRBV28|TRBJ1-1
TGTGCCAGCAGCGTTGACAGGGGCGCTGAAGCTTTCTTT
CASSVDRGAEAFF
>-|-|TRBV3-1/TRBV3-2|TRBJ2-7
TGTGCCAGCAGCCAAGGGATCTACGAGCAGTACTTC
CASSQGIYEQYF